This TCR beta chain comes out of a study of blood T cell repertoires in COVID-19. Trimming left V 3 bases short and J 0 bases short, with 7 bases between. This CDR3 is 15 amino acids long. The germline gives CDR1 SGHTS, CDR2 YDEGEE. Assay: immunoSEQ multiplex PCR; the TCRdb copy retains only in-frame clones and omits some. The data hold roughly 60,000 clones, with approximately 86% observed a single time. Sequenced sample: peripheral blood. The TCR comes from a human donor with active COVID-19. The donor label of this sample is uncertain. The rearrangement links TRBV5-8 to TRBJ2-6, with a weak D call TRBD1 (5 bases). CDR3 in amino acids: CASSSDSSGANVLTF. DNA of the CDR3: TGTGCCAGCAGCTCAGACAGCTCTGGGGCCAACGTCCTGACTTTC.